This TCR beta chain was found in a study of OX40 agonist ivuxolimab in advanced cancers. Study-level background: The drug used for patients, ivuxolimab, was an agonistic anti-OX40 (CD134) antibody. Head and neck, renal cell, melanoma or hepatocellular carcinoma were the cancers that dose-escalation patients had. Having had anti-PD-1, anti-PD-L1 or anti-CTLA-4 therapy before was allowed, and approximately 40% had some.

Method: immunoSEQ multiplex PCR; TCRdb's copy keeps in-frame clones and lacks some. The repertoire holds about 20,000 clones, roughly four fifths seen once, with around 17% in the top ten. The input for sequencing was CD4+ or CD8+ T cells sorted from blood, taken in a trial of the OX40 agonist ivuxolimab. The sequence was collected from an adult with an advanced solid tumor such as melanoma, head and neck, liver or kidney cancer.

As DNA, the CDR3 is TGTGCCAGTAGTGAAACGGGACAGGGCAAAAACATTCAGTACTTC. This encodes CASSETGQGKNIQYF. The chain employs TRBV19 and TRBJ2-4; the match to TRBD1 covers 9 bases. The J segment lost 3 bases and the V segment lost 5 bases, leaving 5 bases of the junction unmatched. This CDR3 comprises 15 residues. Germline lookup yields CDR1 LNHDA and CDR2 SQIVND (reference sequence). Using reference TRBV19 and TRBJ2-4 for the parts outside the CDR3, the full variable domain is DGGITQSPKYLFRKEGQNVTLSCEQNLNHDAMYWYRQDPGQGLRLIYYSQIVNDFQKGDIAEGYSVSREKKESFPLTVTSAQKNPTAFYLCASSETGQGKNIQYFGAGTRLSVL.